These 18 T cell receptor beta chains share one sample of origin, sequenced in a study of shared clonotypes between healthy human individuals. The assay was immunoSEQ multiplex PCR, and TCRdb's table has in-frame clones only and misses some. The sample consists of approximately 980,000 clones, over 60% of them appearing once. Sequencing was carried out using memory CD4+ T cells sorted from blood. The sample's subset: CD45RA-negative fraction. These receptors originate from a man younger than 35 in good health.

The chain carries TRBV6-1 and TRBJ1-1, with 8 bases fitting TRBD1. The CDR3 runs 13 residues. Germline lookup yields CDR1 MNHNS and CDR2 SASEGT. Germline trimming cut 6 bases from V and 3 bases from J; bases unmatched to any gene: 3. The CDR3 here is CASRTGDYTEAFF. In DNA, the CDR3 is TGTGCCAGCAGGACAGGGGATTACACTGAAGCTTTCTTT.

This clone appeared a few times. The V and J genes are TRBV25-1 and TRBJ1-3; TRBD1 is a possible D gene (6 bases). The CDR3 is 12 residues long. V lost 5 bases and J 6 bases, leaving 8 bases between the germline ends. Germline V gene lookup returns CDR1 MGHDK and CDR2 SYGVNS. The CDR3 bases are TGTGCCAGCAGTCAGGGGTTAAACACCATATATTTT. Protein: CASSQGLNTIYF.

The chain recombines TRBV6-6 with TRBJ1-1, with no clear D. V shed 1 base and J shed 0 bases, with 6 bases lying between them. Germline assignment: CDR1 MNHNY and CDR2 SVGAGI (reference sequence). The CDR3 length is 14 residues. The CDR3 loop is CASSYLSMNTEAFF. DNA for the CDR3: TGTGCCAGCAGTTACTTGAGTATGAACACTGAAGCTTTCTTT.

This chain links TRBV7-2 with TRBJ2-1; TRBD1 is a possible D gene (5 bases). The germline V gene encodes CDR1 SGHTA and CDR2 FQGNSA. The CDR3 contains 11 residues. The ends were cut back, 4 bases at V and 10 bases at J, with 8 bases in the middle. The CDR3 nucleotides are TGTGCCAGCAGCTCCAAGGGGGAGCAGTTCTTC. It is translated as CASSSKGEQFF.

This clone appeared a few times. The chain recombines TRBV7-9 with TRBJ1-4; 8 bases are shared with TRBD1. Trimming cost V 5 bases and J 0 bases; bases outside gene matches: 14. CDR1 and CDR2 from the germline V gene are SEHNR and FQNEAQ (reference sequence). This CDR3 spans 19 amino acids. CDR3 residues: CASSVQSKDRVATNEKLFF. As DNA, the CDR3 is TGTGCCAGCAGCGTTCAAAGTAAGGACAGGGTCGCAACTAATGAAAAACTGTTTTTT.

The chain joins TRBV5-5 to TRBJ1-4; a possible D gene is TRBD1 (5 bases). The CDR3 length is 15 residues. V lost 1 base to trimming and J lost 8 bases, with 15 bases between them. The germline V gene has CDR1 SGHKS and CDR2 YYEKEE (reference sequence). The CDR3 region is CASSLNGREGEKLFF. CDR3 sequence (DNA): TGTGCCAGCAGCTTGAATGGCAGGGAAGGAGAAAAACTGTTTTTT.

This clone has only one observation. The chain employs TRBV28 and TRBJ1-2; D gene unclear. The V end was cut by 3 bases, the J end by 1 base, with 9 bases between. CDR3 length: 14 residues. Germline V gene data show CDR1 as MDHEN and CDR2 as SYDVKM. The CDR3 sequence: CASSFGLDNYGYTF. CDR3 DNA sequence: TGTGCCAGCAGTTTTGGGCTTGATAACTATGGCTACACCTTC.

The gene calls are TRBV28 and TRBJ2-2; the match to TRBD1 covers 9 bases. V lost 6 bases and J lost 5; bases outside the gene matches: 7. CDR1 and CDR2 (germline): MDHEN, SYDVKM. The CDR3 runs 15 residues. Written as DNA, the CDR3 is TGTGCCAGCAGATCAGCCGGGACAGGGACCGGGGAGCTGTTTTTT. It yields the protein CASRSAGTGTGELFF.

On this clone: This CDR3 is also generated by other DNA sequences in the sample. V is TRBV7-9 and J is TRBJ1-2; TRBD1 is a possible D gene (5 bases). The CDR3 is 12 residues long. CDR1 SEHNR and CDR2 FQNEAQ come from the germline V gene (reference sequence). The V gene lost 5 bases and the J gene lost 8 bases, with 12 bases spanning the gap. CDR3 sequence reads: CASSPQGQGYTF. Here the CDR3 DNA reads TGTGCCAGCAGCCCGCAGGGTCAGGGCTACACCTTC. Complete variable domain (other parts from reference TRBV7-9 and TRBJ1-2): DTGVSQNPRHKITKRGQNVTFRCDPISEHNRLYWYRQTLGQGPEFLTYFQNEAQLEKSRLLSDRFSAERPKGSFSTLEIQRTEQGDSAMYLCASSPQGQGYTFGSGTRLTVV.

This clone came up a few times. V gene TRBV9 combines with J gene TRBJ2-7; a weak D match, TRBD2 (6 bases). The CDR3 consists of 15 residues. Trimming left V 0 bases short and J 4 bases short, with 14 bases between. The germline V gene has CDR1 SGDLS and CDR2 YYNGEE. The CDR3 loop reads CASSVGWGEAYEQYF. Here the CDR3 DNA reads TGTGCCAGCAGCGTAGGGTGGGGGGAGGCTTACGAGCAGTACTTC.

V usage is TRBV5-3 and J usage is TRBJ2-7, with D unresolved. TRBV5-3 counts as an open reading frame of uncertain function. Trimming cost V 10 bases and J 0 bases, with 11 bases left between them. The CDR3 runs 12 residues. CDR3 nucleotide sequence: TGTGCCCTGCACCAGAGCTCCTACGAGCAGTACTTC. It specifies CALHQSSYEQYF.

V usage is TRBV6-4 and J usage is TRBJ1-5; 10 positions match TRBD1. With V trimmed by 5 bases and J by 2 bases, 6 bases remained unmatched. Germline CDR1 and CDR2: MRHNA and SNTAGT. CDR3 length: 16 residues. CDR3 region: CASSPTGTGGNQPQHF. CDR3 nucleotides: TGTGCCAGCAGTCCCACCGGGACAGGGGGCAATCAGCCCCAGCATTTT.

The chain is built from TRBV10-3 and TRBJ1-2, with D tentatively TRBD1 (6 bases). V was pared by 4 bases and J by 5 bases, with 17 bases between. The CDR3 length is 15 residues. Germline CDR1 and CDR2: ENHRY and SYGVKD. Here the CDR3 DNA reads TGTGCCATCAGTGGGACCCCACAGGGAGGGTATGGCTACACCTTC. Translating gives CAISGTPQGGYGYTF.

V is TRBV6-6 and J is TRBJ2-7; D not certain. Germline assignment: CDR1 MNHNY and CDR2 SVGAGI (reference sequence). Trimming pared 11 bases from V and 2 bases from J, leaving 19 bases between. The CDR3 totals 14 residues. CDR3 amino acids: CAAGIGDLPYEQYF. The CDR3 DNA reads TGTGCCGCTGGGATTGGCGACCTCCCCTACGAGCAGTACTTC.

In the case of this clone: In the same sample, other DNA sequences code for this CDR3. The V call is TRBV5-6, the J call TRBJ2-7, with D hard to call. The CDR3 loop spans 12 amino acids. The germline V gene has CDR1 SGHDT and CDR2 YYEEEE. Trimming cost V 4 bases and J 0 bases, with 5 bases left between them. CDR3 protein: CASSLSSYEQYF. The DNA of the CDR3 is TGTGCCAGCAGCCTTAGCTCCTACGAGCAGTACTTC.

The chain uses TRBV19 and TRBJ2-7; a weak D match, TRBD1 (5 bases). The CDR3 consists of 15 residues. V lost 9 bases, J lost 2 bases, and 20 bases lay in between. The germline gives CDR1 LNHDA, CDR2 SQIVND (reference sequence). CDR3 DNA: TGTGCCAGCCAAGTGTCACAGGTCGGAACCTACGAGCAGTACTTC. Translated: CASQVSQVGTYEQYF.

This chain uses TRBV2 with TRBJ1-5; D is unclear. Germline values: CDR1 SNHLY, CDR2 FYNNEI. Trimming removed 4 bases at V and 4 bases at J, with 8 bases between. CDR3 length: 13 residues. The CDR3, as DNA: TGTGCCAGCAGTGCGGGCAGAAATCAGCCCCAGCATTTT. Its translation: CASSAGRNQPQHF.

The rearrangement links TRBV6-5 to TRBJ2-7; D not resolved. The length of the CDR3 is 14 residues. V was clipped by 4 bases and J by 0 bases, with 10 bases between them. Germline V gene sequence: CDR1 MNHEY, CDR2 SVGAGI. The CDR3 region is CASSSTPSSYEQYF. Here the CDR3 DNA reads TGTGCCAGCAGTTCGACTCCAAGCTCCTACGAGCAGTACTTC.